This T cell receptor (beta chain) was sequenced during a study of cytomegalovirus exposure and HLA in healthy donors. Study background: Earlier findings included 117 million unique TCR beta sequences obtained from about 179 million T cells. Drawn from HLA-typed donors, around 85 million unique TCRs were held in an early data release.

The germline V gene has CDR1 KGHSH and CDR2 LQKENI. Trimming stripped 2 bases from V and 7 bases from J, with 15 bases between. There are 15 residues in the CDR3. Use of 60 Vbeta and 13 Jbeta primers characterized the PCR. Assay used: immunoSEQ multiplex PCR; TCRdb lists only in-frame clones, some missing. The sample holds some 130,000 clones, 65% to 90% seen once. With regard to this clone: The antigen is not known.

Study-level results: One variant, a missense change in DCLRE1C, was linked in a later analysis to TCR beta V- and J-gene trimming. Most CMV-associated TCR beta chains were later found to appear HLA-restricted.

The source material was PBMCs. This chain links TRBV18 with TRBJ1-5, with TRBD1 as a possible D gene (6 bases). This receptor was identified in a male donor in good health and CMV-seropositive. The CDR3 sequence is CASSPAQGNGQPQHF. CDR3 DNA: TGTGCCAGCTCACCAGCGCAGGGGAACGGGCAGCCCCAGCATTTT.